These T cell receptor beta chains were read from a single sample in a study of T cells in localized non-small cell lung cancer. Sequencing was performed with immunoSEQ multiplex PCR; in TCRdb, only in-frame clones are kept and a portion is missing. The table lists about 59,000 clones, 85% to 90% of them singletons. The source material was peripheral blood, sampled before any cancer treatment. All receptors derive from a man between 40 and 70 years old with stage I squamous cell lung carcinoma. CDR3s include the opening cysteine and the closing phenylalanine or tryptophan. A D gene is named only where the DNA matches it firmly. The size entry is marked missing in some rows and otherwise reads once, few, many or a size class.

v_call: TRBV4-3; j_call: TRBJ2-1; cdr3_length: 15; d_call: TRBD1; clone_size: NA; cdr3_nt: TGCGCCAGCAGCCTAGGACAGGTTGACTACAATGAGCAGTTCTTC; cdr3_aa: CASSLGQVDYNEQFF
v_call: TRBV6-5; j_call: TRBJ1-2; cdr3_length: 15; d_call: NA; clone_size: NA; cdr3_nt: TGTGCCAGCAGTTACGGAGGGGCGGTCGACTATGGCTACACCTTC; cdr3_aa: CASSYGGAVDYGYTF
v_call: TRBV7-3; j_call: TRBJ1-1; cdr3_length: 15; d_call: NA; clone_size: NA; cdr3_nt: TGTGCCAGCAGCTTAGAGGGGGGCCTTTACACTGAAGCTTTCTTT; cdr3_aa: CASSLEGGLYTEAFF
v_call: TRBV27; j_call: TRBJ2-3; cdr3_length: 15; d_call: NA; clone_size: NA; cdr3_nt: TGTGCCAGCAGTTTGAAGAGGGGTGGAGAGGATACGCAGTATTTT; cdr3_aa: CASSLKRGGEDTQYF
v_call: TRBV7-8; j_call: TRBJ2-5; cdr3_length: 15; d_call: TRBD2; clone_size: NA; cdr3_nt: TGTGCCAGCAGCTCGGGGACTAGCGGGCTCGGGACCCAGTACTTC; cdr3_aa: CASSSGTSGLGTQYF
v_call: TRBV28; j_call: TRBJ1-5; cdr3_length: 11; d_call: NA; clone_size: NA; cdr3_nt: TGTGCCAGCAGTTCCAGGGAGCCCCAGCATTTT; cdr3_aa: CASSSREPQHF
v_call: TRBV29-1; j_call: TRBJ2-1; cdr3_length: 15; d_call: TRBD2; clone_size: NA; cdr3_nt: TGCAGCGTTGAAGCCTCTAGCGGGAGCTACAATGAGCAGTTCTTC; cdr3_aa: CSVEASSGSYNEQFF
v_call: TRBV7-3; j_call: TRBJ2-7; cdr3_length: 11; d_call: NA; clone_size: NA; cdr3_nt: TGTGCCAGCAGCCCGATCTACGAGCAGTACTTC; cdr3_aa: CASSPIYEQYF
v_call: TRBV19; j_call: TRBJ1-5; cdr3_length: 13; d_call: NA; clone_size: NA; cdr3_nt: TGTGCCAGTAGTGGGCAGCATAATCAGCCCCAGCATTTT; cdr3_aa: CASSGQHNQPQHF
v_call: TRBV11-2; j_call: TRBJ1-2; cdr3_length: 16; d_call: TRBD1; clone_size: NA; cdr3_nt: TGTGCCAGCAGCTTAGATGGCGGGACAGGGATCTATGGCTACACCTTC; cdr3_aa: CASSLDGGTGIYGYTF
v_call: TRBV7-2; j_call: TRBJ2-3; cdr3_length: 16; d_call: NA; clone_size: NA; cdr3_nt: TGTGCCAGCAGCTTAGGCGGTGGACCGGGCATCAGTACGCAGTATTTT; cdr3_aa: CASSLGGGPGISTQYF
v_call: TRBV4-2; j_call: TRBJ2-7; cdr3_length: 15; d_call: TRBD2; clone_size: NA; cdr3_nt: TGTGCCAGCAGCCAAGGAGCGGGAGGGACCTACGAGCAGTACTTC; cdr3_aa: CASSQGAGGTYEQYF
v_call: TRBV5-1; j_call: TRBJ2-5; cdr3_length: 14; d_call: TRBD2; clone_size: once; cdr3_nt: TGCGCCAGCACGCCGGCGGGAGGGAGAGAGACCCAGTACTTC; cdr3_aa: CASTPAGGRETQYF
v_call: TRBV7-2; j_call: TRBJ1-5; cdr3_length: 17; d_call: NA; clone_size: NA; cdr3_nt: TGTGCCAGCAGCTTAGTAAGCGGAGCACTTAGCAATCAGCCCCAGCATTTT; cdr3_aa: CASSLVSGALSNQPQHF
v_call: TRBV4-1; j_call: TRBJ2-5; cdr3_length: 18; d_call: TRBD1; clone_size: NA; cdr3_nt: TGCGCCAGCAGCCAAGTGGGGACAGGGGCCCTTCGGGGGGAGACCCAGTACTTC; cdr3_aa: CASSQVGTGALRGETQYF
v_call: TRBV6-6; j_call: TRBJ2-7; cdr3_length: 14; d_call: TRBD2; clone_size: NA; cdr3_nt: TGTGCCAGCACGAGCGGGACGAGGTACTACGAGCAGTACTTC; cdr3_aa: CASTSGTRYYEQYF
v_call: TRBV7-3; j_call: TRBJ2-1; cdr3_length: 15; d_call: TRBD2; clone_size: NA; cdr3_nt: TGTGCCAGCAGCTTGATAAAGGCGGGAGGCAATGAGCAGTTCTTC; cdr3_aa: CASSLIKAGGNEQFF
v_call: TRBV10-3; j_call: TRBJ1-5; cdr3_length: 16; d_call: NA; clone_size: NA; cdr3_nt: TGTGCCATCAGTGAGACGGGCAGGGGCAGCAATCAGCCCCAGCATTTT; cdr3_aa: CAISETGRGSNQPQHF
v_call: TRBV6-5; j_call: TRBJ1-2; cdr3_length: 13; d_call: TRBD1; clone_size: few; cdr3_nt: TGTGCCAGCAGGGACAGGGGCCGGGGTGGCTACACCTTC; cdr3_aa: CASRDRGRGGYTF
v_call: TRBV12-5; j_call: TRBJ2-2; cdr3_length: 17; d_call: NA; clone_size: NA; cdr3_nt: TGTGCTAGTGGTTTCCACCCGCTGACGGCGGGTCCCGGGGAGCTGTTTTTT; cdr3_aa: CASGFHPLTAGPGELFF
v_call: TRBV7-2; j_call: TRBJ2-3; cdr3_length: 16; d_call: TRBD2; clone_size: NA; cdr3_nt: TGTGCCAGCAGCTTAGCGCAGGCGGGAGCCGTGGATACGCAGTATTTT; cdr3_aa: CASSLAQAGAVDTQYF
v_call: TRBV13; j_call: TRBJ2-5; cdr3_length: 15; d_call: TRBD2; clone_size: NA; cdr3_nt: TGTGCCAGCAGTTACTGGACTAGCGGGAGTAAGACCCAGTACTTC; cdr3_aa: CASSYWTSGSKTQYF
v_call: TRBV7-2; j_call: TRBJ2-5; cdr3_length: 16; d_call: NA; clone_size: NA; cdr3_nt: TGTGCCAGCAGCCCCAATTTGGGCAGGGTGGGGGAGACCCAGTACTTC; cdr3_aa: CASSPNLGRVGETQYF
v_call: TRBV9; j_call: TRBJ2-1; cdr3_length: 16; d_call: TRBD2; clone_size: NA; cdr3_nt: TGTGCCAGCAGCGCCACTAGCGGGATCGACTACAATGAGCAGTTCTTC; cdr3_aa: CASSATSGIDYNEQFF
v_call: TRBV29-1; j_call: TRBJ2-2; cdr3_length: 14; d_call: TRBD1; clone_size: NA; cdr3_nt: TGCAGCGCTCGGGACAGGGGGGACACCGGGGAGCTGTTTTTT; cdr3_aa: CSARDRGDTGELFF
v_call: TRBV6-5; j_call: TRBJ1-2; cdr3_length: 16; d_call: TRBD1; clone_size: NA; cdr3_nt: TGTGCCAGCAGTTACTCATCTCAGGGGGCGACCTATGGCTACACCTTC; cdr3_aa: CASSYSSQGATYGYTF
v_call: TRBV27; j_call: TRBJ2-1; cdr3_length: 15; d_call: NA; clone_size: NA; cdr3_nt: TGTGCCAGCAGTTTGCCCGGGACCCCTTACAATGAGCAGTTCTTC; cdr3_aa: CASSLPGTPYNEQFF
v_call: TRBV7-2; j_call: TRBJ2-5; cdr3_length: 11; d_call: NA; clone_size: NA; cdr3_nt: TGTGCCAGCAGCTTCCAAGAGACCCAGTACTTC; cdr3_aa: CASSFQETQYF
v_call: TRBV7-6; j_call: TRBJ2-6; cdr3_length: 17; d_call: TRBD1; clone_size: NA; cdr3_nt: TGTGCCAGCAGCCCCGGGACAGGGAACTCTGGGGCCAACGTCCTGACTTTC; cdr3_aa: CASSPGTGNSGANVLTF
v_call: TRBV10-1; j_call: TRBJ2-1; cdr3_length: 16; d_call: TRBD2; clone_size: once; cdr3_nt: TGCGCCAGCAGTGAGTCGATGGCGGGAGGGTACAATGAGCAGTTCTTC; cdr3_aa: CASSESMAGGYNEQFF
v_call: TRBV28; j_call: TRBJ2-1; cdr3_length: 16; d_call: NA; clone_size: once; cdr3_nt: TGTGCCAGCAGTTTATCGTGGGGGAGCCTGAACAATGAGCAGTTCTTC; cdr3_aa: CASSLSWGSLNNEQFF
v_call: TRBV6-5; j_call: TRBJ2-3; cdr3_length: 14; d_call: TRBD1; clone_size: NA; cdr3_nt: TGTGCCAGCAGTCCGACAGGGAATCACGATACGCAGTATTTT; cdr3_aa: CASSPTGNHDTQYF
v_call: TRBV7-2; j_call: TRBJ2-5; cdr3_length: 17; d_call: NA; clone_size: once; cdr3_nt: TGTGCCAGCAGCTTAGGTAGTTTGGGCGGGATTCTAGAGACCCAGTACTTC; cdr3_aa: CASSLGSLGGILETQYF
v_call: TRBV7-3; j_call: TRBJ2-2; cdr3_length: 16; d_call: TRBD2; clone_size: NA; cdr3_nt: TGTGCCAGCAGCCCCCCGGGGACTAGCGTGGCCGGGGAGCTGTTTTTT; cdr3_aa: CASSPPGTSVAGELFF
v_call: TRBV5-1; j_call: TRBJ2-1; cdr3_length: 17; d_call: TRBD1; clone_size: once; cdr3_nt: TGCGCCAGCAGCTTCTCTGAGGGGGCCTCGGGCTACAATGAGCAGTTCTTC; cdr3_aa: CASSFSEGASGYNEQFF
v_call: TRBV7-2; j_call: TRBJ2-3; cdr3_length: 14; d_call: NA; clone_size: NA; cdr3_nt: TGTGCCAGCAGCTTAGGGGCAGCCACAGATACGCAGTATTTT; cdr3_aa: CASSLGAATDTQYF
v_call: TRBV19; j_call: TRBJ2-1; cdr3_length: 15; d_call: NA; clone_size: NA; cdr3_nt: TGTGCCAGTAGTGTCACCCCCGTCGGGGCTAATGAGCAGTTCTTC; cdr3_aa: CASSVTPVGANEQFF
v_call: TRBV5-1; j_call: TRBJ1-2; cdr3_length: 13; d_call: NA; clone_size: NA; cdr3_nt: TGCGCCAGCAGCTTGGGGGGTAACGATGGCTACACCTTC; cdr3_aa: CASSLGGNDGYTF
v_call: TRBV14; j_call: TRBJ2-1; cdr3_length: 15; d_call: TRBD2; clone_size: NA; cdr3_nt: TGTGCCAGCAGCCAAGCATCTCTAGCGGGAAATGAGCAGTTCTTC; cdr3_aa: CASSQASLAGNEQFF
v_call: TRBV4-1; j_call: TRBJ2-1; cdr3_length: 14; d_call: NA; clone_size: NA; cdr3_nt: TGCGCCAGCAGCCAACTAGGAGGCTACAATGAGCAGTTCTTC; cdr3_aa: CASSQLGGYNEQFF
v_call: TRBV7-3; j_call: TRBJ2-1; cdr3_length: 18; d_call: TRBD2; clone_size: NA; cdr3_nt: TGTGCCAGCAGCTTAAGACCCAGCGGGATATCCTCCTACAATGAGCAGTTCTTC; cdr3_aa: CASSLRPSGISSYNEQFF
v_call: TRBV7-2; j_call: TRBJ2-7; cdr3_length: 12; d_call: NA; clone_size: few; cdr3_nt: TGTGCCAGCAGCCAAATCTACGATCGGCAGTACTTC; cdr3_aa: CASSQIYDRQYF
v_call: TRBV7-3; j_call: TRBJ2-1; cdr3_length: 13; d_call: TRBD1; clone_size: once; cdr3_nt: TGTGCCAGCAGCCCTACAGGGGACAATGAGCAGTTCTTC; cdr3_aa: CASSPTGDNEQFF
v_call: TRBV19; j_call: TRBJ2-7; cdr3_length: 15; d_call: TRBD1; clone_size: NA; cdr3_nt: TGTGCCAGTAGTATGAACGGACAGGGCCCCTACGAGCAGTACTTC; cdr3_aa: CASSMNGQGPYEQYF
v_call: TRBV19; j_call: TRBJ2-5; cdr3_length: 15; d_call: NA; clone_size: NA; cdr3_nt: TGTGCCAGTAGCCGCAATGGGGGCCTATCGGAGACCCAGTACTTC; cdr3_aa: CASSRNGGLSETQYF
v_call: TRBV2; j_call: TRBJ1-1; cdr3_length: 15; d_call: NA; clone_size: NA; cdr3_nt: TGTGCCAGCAGCTTCGGGGGGGGGATGAACACTGAAGCTTTCTTT; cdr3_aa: CASSFGGGMNTEAFF
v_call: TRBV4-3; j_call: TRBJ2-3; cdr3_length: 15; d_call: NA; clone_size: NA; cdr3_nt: TGCGCCAGCAGCTCCGCGGGCCGGGAGCCAGATACGCAGTATTTT; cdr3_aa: CASSSAGREPDTQYF
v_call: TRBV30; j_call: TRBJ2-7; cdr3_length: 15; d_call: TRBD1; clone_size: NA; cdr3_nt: TGTGCCTGGAGTATCGGTACAGGGGGCCTCGACGAGCAGTACTTC; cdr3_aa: CAWSIGTGGLDEQYF
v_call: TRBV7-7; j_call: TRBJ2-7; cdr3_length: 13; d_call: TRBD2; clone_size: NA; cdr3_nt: TGTGCTAGCAGCTTAGGGCGGGGGAGCGAGCAGTACTTC; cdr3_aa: CASSLGRGSEQYF
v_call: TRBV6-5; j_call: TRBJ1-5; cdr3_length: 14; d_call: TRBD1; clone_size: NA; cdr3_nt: TGTGCCAGCAGACGGGACAGGAGCGGTCAGCCCCAGCATTTT; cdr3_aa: CASRRDRSGQPQHF